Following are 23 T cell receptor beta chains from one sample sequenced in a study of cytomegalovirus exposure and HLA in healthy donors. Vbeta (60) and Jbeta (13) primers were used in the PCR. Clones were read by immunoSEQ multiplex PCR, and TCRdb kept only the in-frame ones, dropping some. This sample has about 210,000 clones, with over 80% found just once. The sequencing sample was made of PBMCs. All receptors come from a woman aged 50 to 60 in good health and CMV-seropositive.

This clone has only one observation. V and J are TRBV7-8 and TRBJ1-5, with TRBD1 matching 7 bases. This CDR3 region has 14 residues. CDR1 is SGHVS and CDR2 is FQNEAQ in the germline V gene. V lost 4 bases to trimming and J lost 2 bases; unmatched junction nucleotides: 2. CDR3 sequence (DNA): TGTGCCAGCAGCTCAGGGACAGGCAATCAGCCCCAGCATTTT. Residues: CASSSGTGNQPQHF.

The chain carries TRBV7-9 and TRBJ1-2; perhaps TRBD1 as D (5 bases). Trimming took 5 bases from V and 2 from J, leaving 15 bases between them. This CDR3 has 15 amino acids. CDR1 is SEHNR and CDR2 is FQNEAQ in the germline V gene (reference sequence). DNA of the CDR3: TGTGCCAGCAGCAACCGGGGGACGGACAACTATGGCTACACCTTC. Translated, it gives CASSNRGTDNYGYTF.

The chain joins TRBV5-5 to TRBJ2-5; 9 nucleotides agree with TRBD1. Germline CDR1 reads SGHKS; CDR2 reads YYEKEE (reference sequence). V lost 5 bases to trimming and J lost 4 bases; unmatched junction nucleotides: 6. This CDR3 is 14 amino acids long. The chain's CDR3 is CASSHNRGRETQYF. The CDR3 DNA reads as TGTGCCAGCAGTCATAACAGGGGGCGAGAGACCCAGTACTTC.

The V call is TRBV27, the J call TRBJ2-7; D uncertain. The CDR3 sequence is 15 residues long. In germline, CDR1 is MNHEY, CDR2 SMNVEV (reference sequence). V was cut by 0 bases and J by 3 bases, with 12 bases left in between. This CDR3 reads CASSLSSGRYYEQYF. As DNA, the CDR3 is TGTGCCAGCAGTTTATCGTCAGGCCGCTACTACGAGCAGTACTTC.

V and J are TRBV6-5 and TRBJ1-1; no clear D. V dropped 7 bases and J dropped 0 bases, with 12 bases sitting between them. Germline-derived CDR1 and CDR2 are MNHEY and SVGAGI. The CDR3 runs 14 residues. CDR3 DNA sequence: TGTGCCAGCACTCTGTTTCCGTTGAACACTGAAGCTTTCTTT. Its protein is CASTLFPLNTEAFF.

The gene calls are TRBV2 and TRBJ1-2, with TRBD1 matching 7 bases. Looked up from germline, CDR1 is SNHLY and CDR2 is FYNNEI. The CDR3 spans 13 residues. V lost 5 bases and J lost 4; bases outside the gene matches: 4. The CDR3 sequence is CASSLQGTYGYTF. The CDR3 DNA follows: TGTGCCAGCAGTCTACAGGGGACCTATGGCTACACCTTC.

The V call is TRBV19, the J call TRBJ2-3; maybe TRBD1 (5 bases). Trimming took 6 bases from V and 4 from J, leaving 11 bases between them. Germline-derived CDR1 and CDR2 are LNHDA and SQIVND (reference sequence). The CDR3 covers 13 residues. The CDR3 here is CASRGEGADTQYF. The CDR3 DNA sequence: TGTGCCAGTAGAGGGGAAGGGGCAGATACGCAGTATTTT.

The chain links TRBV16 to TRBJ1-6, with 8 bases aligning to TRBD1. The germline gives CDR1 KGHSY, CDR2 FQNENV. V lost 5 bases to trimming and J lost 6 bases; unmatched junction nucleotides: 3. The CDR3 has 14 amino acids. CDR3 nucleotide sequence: TGTGCCAGCAGCGAACAGGGGGGTAATTCACCCCTCCACTTT. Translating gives CASSEQGGNSPLHF.

CDR3 residues: CASSAQQGGNYGYTF. CDR3 sequence (DNA): TGTGCCAGCAGTGCCCAACAGGGTGGAAACTATGGCTACACCTTC. V is TRBV2 and J is TRBJ1-2; the D gene is possibly TRBD1 (6 bases). Trimming removed 4 bases from V and 2 bases from J, with 14 bases in between. Germline values: CDR1 SNHLY, CDR2 FYNNEI. The CDR3 totals 15 residues.

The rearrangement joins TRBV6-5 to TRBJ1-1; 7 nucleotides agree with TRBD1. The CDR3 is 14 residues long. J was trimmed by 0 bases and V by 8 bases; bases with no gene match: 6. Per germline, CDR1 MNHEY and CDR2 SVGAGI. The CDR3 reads CASYPGQLNTEAFF. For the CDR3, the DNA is TGTGCCAGCTACCCGGGACAGCTGAACACTGAAGCTTTCTTT.

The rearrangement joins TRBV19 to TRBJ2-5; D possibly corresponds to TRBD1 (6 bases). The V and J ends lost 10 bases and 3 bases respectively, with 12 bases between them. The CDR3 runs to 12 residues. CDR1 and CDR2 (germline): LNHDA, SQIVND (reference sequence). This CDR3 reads CATQGLEETQYF. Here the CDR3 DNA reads TGTGCCACCCAGGGGCTAGAAGAGACCCAGTACTTC.

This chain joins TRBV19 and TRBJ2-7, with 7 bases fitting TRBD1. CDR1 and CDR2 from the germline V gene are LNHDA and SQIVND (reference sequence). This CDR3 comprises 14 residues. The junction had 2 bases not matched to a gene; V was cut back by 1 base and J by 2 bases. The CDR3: CASSIGTGTYEQYF. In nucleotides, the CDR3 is TGTGCCAGTAGTATAGGGACAGGAACCTACGAGCAGTACTTC.

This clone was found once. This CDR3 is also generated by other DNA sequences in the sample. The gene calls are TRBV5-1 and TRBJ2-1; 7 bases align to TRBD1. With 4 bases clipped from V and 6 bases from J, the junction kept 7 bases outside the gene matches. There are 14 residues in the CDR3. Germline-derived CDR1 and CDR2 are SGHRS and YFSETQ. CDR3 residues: CASSRDRAVNEQFF. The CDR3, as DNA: TGCGCCAGCAGCCGCGACAGGGCGGTCAATGAGCAGTTCTTC.

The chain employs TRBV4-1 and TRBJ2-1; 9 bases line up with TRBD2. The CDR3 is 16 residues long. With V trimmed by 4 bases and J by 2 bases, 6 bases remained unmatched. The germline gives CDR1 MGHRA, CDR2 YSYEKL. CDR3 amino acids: CASSPKAGGPYNEQFF. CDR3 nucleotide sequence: TGCGCCAGCAGCCCCAAGGCGGGGGGGCCCTACAATGAGCAGTTCTTC.

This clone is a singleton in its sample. The CDR3 bases are TGCAGCGTTCAGGGGGCTAGAACTAATGAAAAACTGTTTTTT. It encodes CSVQGARTNEKLFF. V and J are TRBV29-1 and TRBJ1-4, with 8 bases aligning to TRBD1. This CDR3 comprises 14 residues. V lost 5 bases to trimming and J lost 1 base; unmatched junction nucleotides: 3. CDR1 is SQVTM, CDR2 ANQGSEA, per germline.

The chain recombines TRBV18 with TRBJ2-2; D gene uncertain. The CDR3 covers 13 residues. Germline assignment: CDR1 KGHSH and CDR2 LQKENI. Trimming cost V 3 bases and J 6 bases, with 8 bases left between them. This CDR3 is CASSPRVAGELFF. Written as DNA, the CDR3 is TGTGCCAGCTCACCTAGAGTCGCCGGGGAGCTGTTTTTT. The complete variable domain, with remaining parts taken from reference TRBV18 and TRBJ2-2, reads NAGVMQNPRHLVRRRGQEARLRCSPMKGHSHVYWYRQLPEEGLKFMVYLQKENIIDESGMPKERFSAEFPKEGPSILRIQQVVRGDSAAYFCASSPRVAGELFFGEGSRLTVL.

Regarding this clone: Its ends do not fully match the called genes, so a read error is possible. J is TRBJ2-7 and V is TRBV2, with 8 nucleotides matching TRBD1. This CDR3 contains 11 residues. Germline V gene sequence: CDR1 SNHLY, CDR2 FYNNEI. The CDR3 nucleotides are TGTGCCAGCAGGGGACCAGGGACAGGCGAATTC. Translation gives CASRGPGTGEF.

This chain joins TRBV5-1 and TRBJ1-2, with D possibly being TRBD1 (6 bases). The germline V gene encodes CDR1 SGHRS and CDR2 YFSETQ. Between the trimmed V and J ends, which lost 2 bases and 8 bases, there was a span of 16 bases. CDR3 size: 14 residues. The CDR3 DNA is TGCGCCAGCAGCTTATCGGCAGGGGACGGCGGCTACACCTTC. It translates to CASSLSAGDGGYTF.

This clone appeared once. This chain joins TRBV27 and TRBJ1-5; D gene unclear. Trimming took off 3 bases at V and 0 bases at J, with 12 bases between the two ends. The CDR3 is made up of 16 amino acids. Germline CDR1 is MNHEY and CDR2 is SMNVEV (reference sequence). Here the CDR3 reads CASSLTVGLSNQPQHF. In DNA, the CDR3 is TGTGCCAGCAGTTTGACTGTTGGACTTAGCAATCAGCCCCAGCATTTT.

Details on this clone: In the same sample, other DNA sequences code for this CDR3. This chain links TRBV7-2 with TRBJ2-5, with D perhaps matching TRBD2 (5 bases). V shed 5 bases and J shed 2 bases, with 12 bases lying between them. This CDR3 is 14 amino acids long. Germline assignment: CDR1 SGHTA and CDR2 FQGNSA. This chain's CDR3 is CASSKERVQETQYF. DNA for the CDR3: TGTGCCAGCAGCAAGGAGAGGGTACAAGAGACCCAGTACTTC.

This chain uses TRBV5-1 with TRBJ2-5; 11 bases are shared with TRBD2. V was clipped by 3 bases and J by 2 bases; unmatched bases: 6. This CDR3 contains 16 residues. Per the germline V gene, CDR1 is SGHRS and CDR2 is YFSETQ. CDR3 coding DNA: TGCGCCAGCAGCTCTAGACTAGCGGGACGGCAAGAGACCCAGTACTTC. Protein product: CASSSRLAGRQETQYF.

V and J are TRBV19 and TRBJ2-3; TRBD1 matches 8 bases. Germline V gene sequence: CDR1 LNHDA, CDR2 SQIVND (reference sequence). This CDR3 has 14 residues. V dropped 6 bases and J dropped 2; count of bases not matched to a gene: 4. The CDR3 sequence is CASRRTGNTDTQYF. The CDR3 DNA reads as TGTGCCAGTAGACGGACAGGGAACACAGATACGCAGTATTTT.

DNA for the CDR3: TGTGCCAGCGAAAACAGACCCTACGAGCAGTACTTC. Its protein is CASENRPYEQYF. This rearrangement joins TRBV28 to TRBJ2-7; D unresolved. Germline loops: CDR1 MDHEN, CDR2 SYDVKM. Between the trimmed V and J ends, which lost 8 bases and 2 bases, there was a span of 10 bases. This CDR3 contains 12 residues.